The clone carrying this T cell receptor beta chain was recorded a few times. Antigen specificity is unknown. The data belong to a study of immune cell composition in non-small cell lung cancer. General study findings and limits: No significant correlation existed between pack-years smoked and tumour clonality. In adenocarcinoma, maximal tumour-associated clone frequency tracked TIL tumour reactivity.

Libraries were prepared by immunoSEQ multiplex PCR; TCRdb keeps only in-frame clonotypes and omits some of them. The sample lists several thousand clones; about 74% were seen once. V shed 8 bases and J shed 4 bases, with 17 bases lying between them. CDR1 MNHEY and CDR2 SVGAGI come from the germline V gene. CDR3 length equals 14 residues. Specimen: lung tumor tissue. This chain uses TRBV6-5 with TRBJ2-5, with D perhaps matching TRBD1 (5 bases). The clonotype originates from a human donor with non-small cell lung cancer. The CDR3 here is CASYPAGRAETQYF. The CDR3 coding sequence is TGTGCCAGCTACCCGGCCGGCAGGGCAGAGACCCAGTACTTC.